This T cell receptor beta chain was identified during a study of immune evolution from preneoplasia to lung adenocarcinoma. Some clones are missing from TCRdb's copy, which holds only in-frame ones; the method was immunoSEQ multiplex PCR. The sample yields just over 3,500 clones, 76% seen once. This clone was counted once. The receptor was derived from a person aged 55-80 years with lung adenocarcinoma. The sequencing input was FFPE lung adenocarcinoma in situ tissue.

CDR3 residues: CAWTLPDGYNSPLHF. The CDR3 region has the DNA TGTGCCTGGACACTTCCGGACGGCTATAATTCACCCCTCCACTTT. The rearrangement links TRBV30 to TRBJ1-6; no clear D. This CDR3 is 15 amino acids long. Germline V gives CDR1 GTSNPN, CDR2 SVGIG (reference sequence). V lost 4 bases and J lost 3, with 13 bases in between. Together with reference TRBV30 and TRBJ1-6, the CDR3 gives the full variable domain: SQTIHQWPATLVQPVGSPLSLECTVEGTSNPNLYWYRQAAGRGLQLLFYSVGIGQISSEVPQNLSASRPQDRQFILSSKKLLLSDSGFYLCAWTLPDGYNSPLHFGNGTRLTVT.